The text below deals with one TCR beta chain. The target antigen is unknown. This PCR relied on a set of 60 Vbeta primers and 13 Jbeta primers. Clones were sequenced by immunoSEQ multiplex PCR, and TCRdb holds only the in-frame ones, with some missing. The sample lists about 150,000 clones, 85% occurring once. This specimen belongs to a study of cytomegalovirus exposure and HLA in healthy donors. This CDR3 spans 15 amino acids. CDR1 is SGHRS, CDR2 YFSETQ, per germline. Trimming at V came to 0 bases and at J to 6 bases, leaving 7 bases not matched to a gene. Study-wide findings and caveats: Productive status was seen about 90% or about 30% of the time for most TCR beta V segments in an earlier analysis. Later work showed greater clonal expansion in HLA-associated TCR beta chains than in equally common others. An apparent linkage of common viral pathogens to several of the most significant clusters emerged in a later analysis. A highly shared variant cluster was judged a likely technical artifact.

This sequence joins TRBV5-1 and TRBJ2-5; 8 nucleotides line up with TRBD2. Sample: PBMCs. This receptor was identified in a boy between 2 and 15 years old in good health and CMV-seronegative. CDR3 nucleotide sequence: TGCGCCAGCAGCTTGGCGGACGGGGGGGCAAAGACCCAGTACTTC. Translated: CASSLADGGAKTQYF.